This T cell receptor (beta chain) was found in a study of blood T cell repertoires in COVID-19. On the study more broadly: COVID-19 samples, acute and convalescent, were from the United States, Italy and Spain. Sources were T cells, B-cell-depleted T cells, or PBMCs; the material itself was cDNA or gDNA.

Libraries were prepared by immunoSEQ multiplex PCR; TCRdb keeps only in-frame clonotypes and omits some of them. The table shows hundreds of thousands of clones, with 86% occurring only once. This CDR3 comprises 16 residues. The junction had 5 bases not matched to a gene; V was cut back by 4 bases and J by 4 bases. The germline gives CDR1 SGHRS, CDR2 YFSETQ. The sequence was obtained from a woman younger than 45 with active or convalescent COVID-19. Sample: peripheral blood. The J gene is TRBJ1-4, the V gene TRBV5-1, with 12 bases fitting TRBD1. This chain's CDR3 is CASSPGDRGLNEKLFF. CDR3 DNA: TGCGCCAGCAGCCCCGGGGACAGGGGGCTTAATGAAAAACTGTTTTTT.